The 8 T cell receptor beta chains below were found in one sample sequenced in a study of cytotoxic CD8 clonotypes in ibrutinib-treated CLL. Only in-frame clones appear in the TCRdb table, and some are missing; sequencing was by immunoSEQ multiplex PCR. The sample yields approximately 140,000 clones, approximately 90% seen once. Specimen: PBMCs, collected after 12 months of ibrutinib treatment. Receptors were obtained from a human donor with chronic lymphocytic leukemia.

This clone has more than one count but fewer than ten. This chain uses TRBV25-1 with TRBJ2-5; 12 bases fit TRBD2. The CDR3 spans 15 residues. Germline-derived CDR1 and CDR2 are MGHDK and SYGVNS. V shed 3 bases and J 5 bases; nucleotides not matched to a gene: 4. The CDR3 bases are TGTGCCAGCAGTGAGACTAGCGGGAGCCTGGAGACCCAGTACTTC. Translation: CASSETSGSLETQYF.

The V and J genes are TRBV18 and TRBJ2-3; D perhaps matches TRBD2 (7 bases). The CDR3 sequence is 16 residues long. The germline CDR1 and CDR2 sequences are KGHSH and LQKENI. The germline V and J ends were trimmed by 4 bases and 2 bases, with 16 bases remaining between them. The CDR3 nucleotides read TGTGCCAGCTCACTGCTGGACAGCGGGAACACAGATACGCAGTATTTT. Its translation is CASSLLDSGNTDTQYF.

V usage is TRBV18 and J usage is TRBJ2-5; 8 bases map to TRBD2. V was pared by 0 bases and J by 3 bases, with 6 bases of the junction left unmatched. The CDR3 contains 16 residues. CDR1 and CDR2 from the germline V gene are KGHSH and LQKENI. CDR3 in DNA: TGTGCCAGCTCACCACCGGGAGCGGGAGAAAAAGAGACCCAGTACTTC. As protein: CASSPPGAGEKETQYF.

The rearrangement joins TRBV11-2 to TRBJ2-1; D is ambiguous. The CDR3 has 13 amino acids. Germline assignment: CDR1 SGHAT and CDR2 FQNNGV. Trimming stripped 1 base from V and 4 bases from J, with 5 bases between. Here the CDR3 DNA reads TGTGCCAGCAGCTTAGCGACTTACAATGAGCAGTTCTTC. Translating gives CASSLATYNEQFF.

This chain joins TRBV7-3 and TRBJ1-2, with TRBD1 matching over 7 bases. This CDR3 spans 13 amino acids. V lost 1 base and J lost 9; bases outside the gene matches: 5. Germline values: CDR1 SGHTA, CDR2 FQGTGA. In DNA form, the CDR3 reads TGTGCCAGCAGCTTAAGCGTACAGGGGAGCTACACCTTC. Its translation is CASSLSVQGSYTF.

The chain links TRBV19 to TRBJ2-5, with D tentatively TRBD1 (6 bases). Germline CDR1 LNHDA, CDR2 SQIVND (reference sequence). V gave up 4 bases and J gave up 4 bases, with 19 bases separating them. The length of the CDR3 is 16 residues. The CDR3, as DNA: TGTGCCAGTAGTAGTCGGAAGGGGGTTGGGGGAGAGACCCAGTACTTC. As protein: CASSSRKGVGGETQYF. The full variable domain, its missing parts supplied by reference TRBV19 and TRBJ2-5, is DGGITQSPKYLFRKEGQNVTLSCEQNLNHDAMYWYRQDPGQGLRLIYYSQIVNDFQKGDIAEGYSVSREKKESFPLTVTSAQKNPTAFYLCASSSRKGVGGETQYFGPGTRLLVL.

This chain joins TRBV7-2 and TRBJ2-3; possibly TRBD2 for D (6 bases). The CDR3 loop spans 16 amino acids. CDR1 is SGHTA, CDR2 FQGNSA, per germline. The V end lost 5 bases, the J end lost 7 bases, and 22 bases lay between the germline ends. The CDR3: CASSPEGGGVGNTQYF. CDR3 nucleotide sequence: TGTGCCAGCAGCCCCGAGGGAGGCGGGGTGGGCAATACGCAGTATTTT.

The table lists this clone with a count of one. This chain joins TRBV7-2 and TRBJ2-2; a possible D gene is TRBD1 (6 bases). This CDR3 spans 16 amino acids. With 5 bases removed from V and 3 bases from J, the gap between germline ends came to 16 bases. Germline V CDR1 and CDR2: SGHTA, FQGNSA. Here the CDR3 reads CASSKRTVFDTGELFF. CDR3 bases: TGTGCCAGCAGCAAAAGGACAGTTTTCGACACCGGGGAGCTGTTTTTT.